Listed below are T cell receptor beta chains from one sample, sequenced in a study of T cell repertoires in cytomegalovirus infection. TCRdb analysed the reads with MiXCR anew, one entry per CDR3 protein. The sample gives more than 400,000 distinct CDR3 sequences, approximately 25% of which show up once; roughly 13% is in the top ten. The sample consisted of PBMCs. The source of these receptors is a human donor in good health (CMV status not recorded). Some clones in this sample may be carry-over from other donors' samples. Both conserved end residues are part of each CDR3. The order of the fields is J gene, V gene, D gene, clone size, CDR3 DNA, CDR3 protein. A D gene is named only where the DNA matches it firmly. Expanded clones get a size class; other rows say once, few or many, or leave the size out.

j_call: TRBJ2-7; v_call: TRBV6-2/TRBV6-3; d_call: TRBD2; clone_size: .; cdr3_nt: TGTGCCAGCAGCCCCGGACTAGCGGCCTCCTACGAGCAGTACTTC; cdr3_aa: CASSPGLAASYEQYF
j_call: TRBJ1-2; v_call: TRBV12-3/TRBV12-4; d_call: .; clone_size: .; cdr3_nt: TGTGCCAGCAGTCCCACACCGGAGGGCTACACCTTC; cdr3_aa: CASSPTPEGYTF
j_call: TRBJ1-1; v_call: TRBV7-3; d_call: .; clone_size: .; cdr3_nt: TGTGCCAGCAGTATACATATGAACACTGAAGCTTTCTTT; cdr3_aa: CASSIHMNTEAFF
j_call: TRBJ1-2; v_call: TRBV10-3; d_call: TRBD1; clone_size: .; cdr3_nt: TGTGCCACCCGACAGGGGATGGGTGGCTACACCTTC; cdr3_aa: CATRQGMGGYTF
j_call: TRBJ1-3; v_call: TRBV28; d_call: .; clone_size: few; cdr3_nt: TGTGCCAGCAGACCGTCGGGTTCTGGAAACACCATATATTTT; cdr3_aa: CASRPSGSGNTIYF
j_call: TRBJ1-2; v_call: TRBV30; d_call: TRBD1; clone_size: .; cdr3_nt: TGTGCCTGTGGACAGGGGAGTTCTGATGGCTACACCTTC; cdr3_aa: CACGQGSSDGYTF
j_call: TRBJ2-5; v_call: TRBV7-2; d_call: TRBD2; clone_size: many; cdr3_nt: TGTGCCAGCAGCTTGGGGTCGCGGGAGAGGGAGACCCAGTACTTC; cdr3_aa: CASSLGSRERETQYF
j_call: TRBJ2-2; v_call: TRBV7-8; d_call: .; clone_size: many; cdr3_nt: TGTGCCAGCAGCCCGTTAGGAGCGGCGAACACCGGGGAGCTGTTTTTT; cdr3_aa: CASSPLGAANTGELFF
j_call: TRBJ1-2; v_call: TRBV12-3/TRBV12-4; d_call: TRBD1; clone_size: many; cdr3_nt: TGTGCCAGCAGTCGGACCCGAGGGACAGCCCTGATCTATGGCTACACCTTC; cdr3_aa: CASSRTRGTALIYGYTF
j_call: TRBJ2-7; v_call: TRBV27; d_call: .; clone_size: .; cdr3_nt: TGTGCCAGCACTTCCGAGCCTTGGGGATACGAGCAGTACTTC; cdr3_aa: CASTSEPWGYEQYF
j_call: TRBJ2-1; v_call: TRBV5-4; d_call: TRBD2; clone_size: few; cdr3_nt: TGTGCCAGCAGCTTGGTGGTCCTAGCGGGAGGTCTTAACAATGAGCAGTTCTTC; cdr3_aa: CASSLVVLAGGLNNEQFF
j_call: TRBJ2-5; v_call: TRBV29-1; d_call: TRBD1; clone_size: few; cdr3_nt: TGCAGCGTTGAAGGGGACAGATATGAGACCCAGTACTTC; cdr3_aa: CSVEGDRYETQYF
j_call: TRBJ2-3; v_call: TRBV20-1; d_call: .; clone_size: once; cdr3_nt: TGCAGTGCTAGAGGGGCGACAGATACGCAGTATTTT; cdr3_aa: CSARGATDTQYF
j_call: TRBJ2-3; v_call: TRBV10-3; d_call: .; clone_size: .; cdr3_nt: TGTGCCGTCAGTGGAACCTACGATACGCAGTATTTT; cdr3_aa: CAVSGTYDTQYF
j_call: TRBJ2-5; v_call: TRBV28; d_call: TRBD2; clone_size: few; cdr3_nt: TGTGCCAGCAGTTTTTTCACGACGATGGGACTAGCGGGAGTTGTAGAATCCGAGACCCAGTACTTC; cdr3_aa: CASSFFTTMGLAGVVESETQYF
j_call: TRBJ2-1; v_call: TRBV11-3; d_call: .; clone_size: .; cdr3_nt: TGTGCCAGCACCCCATTAGGTAGCAGAAACAATGAGCAGTTCTTC; cdr3_aa: CASTPLGSRNNEQFF
j_call: TRBJ1-1; v_call: TRBV15; d_call: .; clone_size: few; cdr3_nt: TGTGCCACCAGCAGAGGCAGGCTGGGAACTGAAGCTTTCTTT; cdr3_aa: CATSRGRLGTEAFF
j_call: TRBJ2-1; v_call: TRBV11-2; d_call: TRBD1; clone_size: few; cdr3_nt: TGTGCCAGCAGCTCACACCGGGACAGGGAACCGTTCTTC; cdr3_aa: CASSSHRDREPFF
j_call: TRBJ1-1; v_call: TRBV12-3/TRBV12-4; d_call: .; clone_size: few; cdr3_nt: TGTGCCAGCAGTAGACTGTCGATGAACACTGAAGCTTTCTTT; cdr3_aa: CASSRLSMNTEAFF
j_call: TRBJ2-3; v_call: TRBV7-2; d_call: .; clone_size: many; cdr3_nt: TGTGCCAGCAGCCGCCCGGGCACAGATACGCAGTATTTT; cdr3_aa: CASSRPGTDTQYF
j_call: TRBJ1-1; v_call: TRBV7-2; d_call: .; clone_size: few; cdr3_nt: TGTGCCAGCAGCTTAGATGGCTCTCGGAACACTGAAGCTTTCTTT; cdr3_aa: CASSLDGSRNTEAFF
j_call: TRBJ2-1; v_call: TRBV7-6; d_call: TRBD2; clone_size: many; cdr3_nt: TGTGCCAGCACCCCGGACAGGGTAGGGACTAGCGTCTACAATGAGCAGTTCTTC; cdr3_aa: CASTPDRVGTSVYNEQFF
j_call: TRBJ1-3; v_call: TRBV7-2; d_call: .; clone_size: many; cdr3_nt: TGTGCCAGCAGCGTAGGGGACACCATATATTTT; cdr3_aa: CASSVGDTIYF
j_call: TRBJ2-1; v_call: TRBV5-1; d_call: .; clone_size: .; cdr3_nt: TGCGCCAGCAGCCCCAGGGCCGGGTCCCAAGATAATGAGCAGTTCTTC; cdr3_aa: CASSPRAGSQDNEQFF
j_call: TRBJ1-1; v_call: TRBV6-2/TRBV6-3; d_call: .; clone_size: .; cdr3_nt: TGTGCCAGCAGCCAAGCCCGCCGAGCCAGGGACACTGAAGCTTTCTTT; cdr3_aa: CASSQARRARDTEAFF
j_call: TRBJ2-3; v_call: TRBV12-3/TRBV12-4; d_call: .; clone_size: .; cdr3_nt: TGTGCCAGCAGTTTAGGGGGCGGAGGACAGAACACAGATACGCAGTATTTT; cdr3_aa: CASSLGGGGQNTDTQYF
j_call: TRBJ2-7; v_call: TRBV4-3; d_call: .; clone_size: .; cdr3_nt: TGCGCCAGCAGCCAAGATTTCGGCTGGACCTACGAGCAGTACTTC; cdr3_aa: CASSQDFGWTYEQYF
j_call: TRBJ2-5; v_call: TRBV20-1; d_call: TRBD2; clone_size: few; cdr3_nt: TGCAGTGCCCGCGGACTAGCGGGAAATATGGAAGAGACCCAGTACTTC; cdr3_aa: CSARGLAGNMEETQYF
j_call: TRBJ2-7; v_call: TRBV20-1; d_call: TRBD2; clone_size: .; cdr3_nt: TGCAGTGCTGGTAGGTCTAGCGGGAGCAACGAGCAGTACTTC; cdr3_aa: CSAGRSSGSNEQYF
j_call: TRBJ2-2; v_call: TRBV7-2; d_call: .; clone_size: many; cdr3_nt: TGTGCCAGCATGAGGGGCCCGAACACCGGGGAGCTGTTTTTT; cdr3_aa: CASMRGPNTGELFF
j_call: TRBJ1-2; v_call: TRBV19; d_call: TRBD1; clone_size: .; cdr3_nt: TGTGCCAGTAGTATCGGACAGGGCGGGGGATATGGCTACACCTTC; cdr3_aa: CASSIGQGGGYGYTF
j_call: TRBJ2-5; v_call: TRBV5-1; d_call: .; clone_size: .; cdr3_nt: TGCGCCAGCAGCTTTGGCGGCCCAGAACGAGAGACCCAGTACTTC; cdr3_aa: CASSFGGPERETQYF
j_call: TRBJ2-3; v_call: TRBV4-1; d_call: TRBD1; clone_size: .; cdr3_nt: TGCGCCAGCAGCACATGGACAGGGGCAGATACGCAGTATTTT; cdr3_aa: CASSTWTGADTQYF